The clone carrying this TCR beta chain was detected only a few times. What it binds is not known. The entry originates in a study of a mutant IDH1 vaccine in newly diagnosed glioma. Study summary: With temozolomide cycles, or 4-6 weeks after radiotherapy alone, vaccination was started.

The trim removed 8 bases at V and 4 bases at J, leaving 4 bases unmatched. CDR1 is ENHRY and CDR2 is SYGVKD in the germline V gene. This CDR3 is built from 12 residues. Measured with immunoSEQ multiplex PCR; TCRdb has only the in-frame clones, and not every one. The sample has fewer than 45,000 clones, about 75% seen once; the top ten hold less than 6.5%. Described time point: week 23, last vaccination. Topical imiquimod accompanied each vaccine dose, which consisted of 300 ug of mutant IDH1 20-mer peptide. Sample: PBMCs, taken from a glioma patient whose treatment included an IDH1 peptide vaccine. This clonotype was sampled from a man in his fifties or sixties with glioma. The gene calls are TRBV10-3 and TRBJ1-1, with 7 bases aligning to TRBD1. The CDR3 here is CAIGPGGTEAFF. The CDR3 DNA is TGTGCCATCGGACCAGGGGGCACTGAAGCTTTCTTT.